This T cell receptor beta chain was captured by sequencing in a study of blood T cell repertoires in COVID-19. Study-level background: Acute-phase and convalescent COVID-19 samples originated in the United States, Italy and Spain. The analysed material was cDNA or gDNA that came from T cells, B-cell-depleted T cells, or PBMCs.

As originally analysed: Reference gene primers were amplified, and this amplification served to estimate nucleated cell counts. The method was immunoSEQ multiplex PCR; TCRdb's version includes in-frame clones alone and lacks a portion of them. That table gives V, J and clone size, and the DNA gave D and trimming. The profile shows 90,000 or so clones, 85% to 90% of them singletons. V lost 6 bases to trimming and J lost 7 bases, with 27 bases between them. This CDR3 spans 18 amino acids. Germline V lookup: CDR1 KGHSH, CDR2 LQKENI. Input material: peripheral blood. The source is a woman at least 80 years old with active or convalescent COVID-19. This chain links TRBV18 with TRBJ1-4; D is possibly TRBD1 (5 bases). CDR3 coding DNA: TGTGCCAGCTCCCTTCTAACGGTGAATGGGGCCGTGAGTGAAAAACTGTTTTTT. This gives the protein CASSLLTVNGAVSEKLFF.